This TCR beta chain is drawn from a study of blood T cells in healthy people across ages. Findings of the study overall: Expanded clonotype shifts may have been confounded, as the donors had an unknown CMV status. The study found more naive CD4+ cells and higher diversity in long-lived than aged donors. Older age coincided with a roughly linear decline in TCR beta diversity per million T cells.

PCR was performed a second time for about 6 to 11 cycles using a sample-barcoded 5' primer and a J-beta primer mix. Each cDNA was tagged by a template-switch adaptor containing 12 random nucleotides. TCRdb re-derived calls from the 5' RACE reads in MiXCR, one entry per CDR3 protein. The data show some 1.7 million distinct CDR3 sequences, over 25% seen once. On this clonotype: Antigen unknown. A much bigger clone sits one base away, suggesting this may be a read error.

Sequenced sample: blood. The clonotype originates from a woman under 40 in good health.

This chain's CDR3 is CASSYSVSGSHEQYF. The CDR3 DNA follows: TGTGCCAGCAGTTACTCTGTGTCGGGCTCCCACGAGCAGTACTTC. The chain couples TRBV6-5 to TRBJ2-7; D unclear. This CDR3 region has 15 residues. The V gene's germline CDR1 is MNHEY and CDR2 SVGAGI.